These 21 T cell receptor beta chains share one sample of origin, sequenced in a study of blood T cell repertoires in COVID-19 (TCRdb year 2020). The library was produced with the immunoSEQ multiplex PCR assay. Entries here come from immuneACCESS through TCRdb and include only in-frame sequences with V and J called. Some clones fail to appear in such tables; in the studies checked, an unresolved V gene covers under half of the shortfall, and the cause of the remainder is unknown. The sample table lists 150,000 to 200,000 clones, under 85% of them with a count of one. Of the sample, over 10% is held by the ten largest clones. The sequencing input was peripheral blood. The source of these receptors is a man in his 70s who had recovered from COVID-19.

This clone was recorded once. The gene calls are TRBV10-3 and TRBJ2-3, with D possibly matching TRBD1 (5 bases). CDR3 length equals 14 residues. V lost 2 bases, J lost 4 bases, and 10 bases lay in between. The germline V gene has CDR1 ENHRY and CDR2 SYGVKD. CDR3 nucleotides: TGTGCCATCAGTGAGGGGTTGGGGCCAGATACGCAGTATTTT. This encodes CAISEGLGPDTQYF.

The chain couples TRBV5-1 to TRBJ2-4, with D perhaps matching TRBD2 (6 bases). The CDR3 contains 15 residues. Trimming took off 2 bases at V and 7 bases at J, with 16 bases between the two ends. Germline assignment: CDR1 SGHRS and CDR2 YFSETQ. CDR3 protein: CASSLGTVGGNIQYF. CDR3 DNA sequence: TGCGCCAGCAGCTTAGGTACTGTCGGGGGTAACATTCAGTACTTC.

This rearrangement joins TRBV5-4 to TRBJ2-2; TRBD1 matches 9 bases. Trimming at V came to 0 bases and at J to 1 base, leaving 1 base not matched to a gene. This CDR3 region has 16 residues. Looked up from germline, CDR1 is SGHNT and CDR2 is YYREEE (reference sequence). CDR3 sequence reads: CASSLGGQGNTGELFF. In nucleotides, the CDR3 is TGTGCCAGCAGCTTGGGGGGACAGGGGAACACCGGGGAGCTGTTTTTT.

The chain has TRBV12-3 or TRBV12-4 and TRBJ2-5; D is unclear. V was pared by 7 bases and J by 5 bases, with 14 bases between. The CDR3 runs 13 residues. This CDR3 reads CASTSWAGETQYF. DNA of the CDR3: TGTGCCAGCACCTCTTGGGCTGGTGAGACCCAGTACTTC.

This rearrangement joins TRBV4-3 to TRBJ1-2, with 9 bases lining up with TRBD1. The CDR3 runs 16 residues. Germline V gives CDR1 LGHNA, CDR2 YSLEER. V lost 1 base to trimming and J lost 1 base; unmatched junction nucleotides: 4. CDR3 sequence (DNA): TGCGCCAGCAGCCAAGGGGTGGGACAGGGTAACTATGGCTACACCTTC. It is translated as CASSQGVGQGNYGYTF.

This clone was recorded a few times. The genes are TRBV5-6 and TRBJ2-7; TRBD1 agrees at 10 bases. The CDR3 is 14 amino acids. The J segment lost 1 base and the V segment lost 3 bases, leaving 1 base of the junction unmatched. Per germline, CDR1 SGHDT and CDR2 YYEEEE. The CDR3 sequence: CASSWGQGSYEQYF. CDR3 nucleotides: TGTGCCAGCAGCTGGGGACAGGGGTCCTACGAGCAGTACTTC.

The J gene is TRBJ1-4, the V gene TRBV6-1, with 8 bases lining up with TRBD1. The germline V gene encodes CDR1 MNHNS and CDR2 SASEGT. This CDR3 is 15 amino acids long. Trimming took 0 bases from V and 7 from J; bases not matched to a gene: 4. The CDR3 region has the DNA TGTGCCAGCAGTGAAGCCAGGGGGCTCGGTGAAAAACTGTTTTTT. This codes for CASSEARGLGEKLFF.

V usage is TRBV7-2 and J usage is TRBJ2-5; 9 nucleotides agree with TRBD2. In germline, CDR1 is SGHTA, CDR2 FQGNSA. This CDR3 has 15 amino acids. V was pared by 4 bases and J by 6 bases, with 9 bases of the junction left unmatched. The CDR3 protein is CASSSSGSGGKTQYF. DNA for the CDR3: TGTGCCAGCAGCTCAAGCGGGAGCGGGGGGAAGACCCAGTACTTC.

V usage is TRBV5-5 and J usage is TRBJ2-1, with D possibly being TRBD2 (6 bases). Trimming pared 4 bases from V and 9 bases from J, leaving 20 bases between. Germline loops: CDR1 SGHKS, CDR2 YYEKEE (reference sequence). The CDR3 is 15 amino acids. As DNA, the CDR3 is TGTGCCAGCAGCCGCGTGGAGGGACGGGTAGGTGAGCAGTTCTTC. Residues: CASSRVEGRVGEQFF.

The V and J genes are TRBV19 and TRBJ2-1; perhaps TRBD1 as D (6 bases). Germline V CDR1 and CDR2: LNHDA, SQIVND (reference sequence). The CDR3 covers 16 residues. Trimming removed 1 base from V and 5 bases from J, with 15 bases in between. In DNA form, the CDR3 reads TGTGCCAGTAGTATAGCCCTGGACAGTTACGACAATGAGCAGTTCTTC. Protein sequence: CASSIALDSYDNEQFF.

This chain links TRBV3-1 (or the pseudogene TRBV3-2) with TRBJ1-6; a possible D gene is TRBD1 (5 bases). The germline V gene encodes CDR1 LGHDT and CDR2 YNNKEL (reference sequence). This CDR3 is built from 15 residues. Trimming left V 4 bases short and J 3 bases short, with 10 bases between. CDR3 DNA: TGTGCCAGCAGCCCGGGGGGAATCTATAATTCACCCCTCCACTTT. It translates to CASSPGGIYNSPLHF.

V usage is TRBV6-5 and J usage is TRBJ1-5, with D possibly matching TRBD1 (5 bases). Trimming removed 0 bases from V and 6 bases from J, with 12 bases in between. The CDR3 length is 15 residues. CDR1 is MNHEY and CDR2 is SVGAGI in the germline V gene. The CDR3 coding sequence is TGTGCCAGCAGTTACTCGTCGGGGGTTGGTCAGCCCCAGCATTTT. Encoded protein: CASSYSSGVGQPQHF.

This clone was seen many times. The V gene is TRBV12-5, the J gene TRBJ1-4, with TRBD1 as a possible D gene (6 bases). The CDR3 spans 15 residues. V was trimmed by 7 bases and J by 3 bases, leaving 15 bases between them. Germline CDR1 reads LGHNT; CDR2 reads FRNRAP. The CDR3 is CASAIGGGSNEKLFF. The CDR3 DNA follows: TGTGCTAGTGCTATCGGGGGGGGCTCTAATGAAAAACTGTTTTTT.

The V gene is TRBV7-9, the J gene TRBJ2-7; 8 nucleotides line up with TRBD2. Unmatched junction bases numbered 14, after V lost 2 bases and J lost 5 bases. Germline CDR1 SEHNR, CDR2 FQNEAQ (reference sequence). The CDR3 length is 17 residues. The CDR3 reads CASSLFGNQRELHEQYF. For the CDR3, the DNA is TGTGCCAGCAGCTTATTTGGTAACCAGCGGGAGCTCCACGAGCAGTACTTC. The variable domain in full, completed from reference TRBV7-9 and TRBJ2-7, reads DTGVSQNPRHKITKRGQNVTFRCDPISEHNRLYWYRQTLGQGPEFLTYFQNEAQLEKSRLLSDRFSAERPKGSFSTLEIQRTEQGDSAMYLCASSLFGNQRELHEQYFGPGTRLTVT.

This chain connects TRBV5-6 to TRBJ1-2; D call uncertain. With 7 bases removed from V and 5 bases from J, the gap between germline ends came to 15 bases. The CDR3 runs to 13 residues. The germline CDR1 and CDR2 sequences are SGHDT and YYEEEE. CDR3 DNA: TGTGCCAGCTACCGACGGGATTCGTATGGCTACACCTTC. Amino acid sequence: CASYRRDSYGYTF.

The chain carries TRBV2 and TRBJ2-7; D is perhaps TRBD1 (5 bases). Germline CDR1 reads SNHLY; CDR2 reads FYNNEI. The germline V and J ends were trimmed by 7 bases and 3 bases, with 7 bases remaining between them. The CDR3 has 11 residues. The DNA for the CDR3 is TGTGCCAGCACGGACAACTACGAGCAGTACTTC. This gives the protein CASTDNYEQYF.

This chain joins TRBV4-1 and TRBJ2-3; 11 bases agree with TRBD2. Losses at the gene ends were 2 bases for V and 4 bases for J; bases not matched to a gene: 5. Germline V gene sequence: CDR1 MGHRA, CDR2 YSYEKL. The CDR3 length is 16 residues. The CDR3 nucleotides are TGCGCCAGCAGCCAACTCTTAGCGGGAGGGCCAGATACGCAGTATTTT. This codes for CASSQLLAGGPDTQYF.

The genes are TRBV5-1 and TRBJ1-4; D not resolved. Trimming pared 4 bases from V and 3 bases from J, leaving 13 bases between. The CDR3 sequence is 15 residues long. Germline V lookup: CDR1 SGHRS, CDR2 YFSETQ. The CDR3 DNA follows: TGCGCCAGCAGCCTTGGTGGCAGCGCTAATGAAAAACTGTTTTTT. Protein sequence: CASSLGGSANEKLFF.

The chain couples TRBV7-9 to TRBJ2-6; D remains ambiguous. The ends were cut back, 3 bases at V and 2 bases at J, with 5 bases in the middle. This CDR3 is built from 14 residues. Germline V gene lookup returns CDR1 SEHNR and CDR2 FQNEAQ (reference sequence). CDR3 protein: CASSFGPGANVLTF. In DNA, the CDR3 is TGTGCCAGCAGCTTCGGTCCTGGGGCCAACGTCCTGACTTTC. The whole variable domain, remainder taken from reference TRBV7-9 and TRBJ2-6, is DTGVSQNPRHKITKRGQNVTFRCDPISEHNRLYWYRQTLGQGPEFLTYFQNEAQLEKSRLLSDRFSAERPKGSFSTLEIQRTEQGDSAMYLCASSFGPGANVLTFGAGSRLTVL.

In its sample, this clone was seen many times. The CDR3 spells CASAPQGTNQPQHF. The CDR3 DNA follows: TGTGCCAGTGCCCCTCAGGGTACCAATCAGCCCCAGCATTTT. The chain is built from TRBV19 and TRBJ1-5; tentative D call: TRBD1 (5 bases). Trimming pared 8 bases from V and 3 bases from J, leaving 14 bases between. Looked up from germline, CDR1 is LNHDA and CDR2 is SQIVND (reference sequence). The CDR3 extends over 14 amino acids.

The chain combines TRBV15 with TRBJ2-2; the match to TRBD2 covers 12 bases. In germline, CDR1 is LNHNV, CDR2 YYDKDF (reference sequence). With 2 bases clipped from V and 7 bases from J, the junction kept 8 bases outside the gene matches. This CDR3 has 17 residues. Here the CDR3 reads CATSRRLAGEIGGELFF. CDR3 nucleotide sequence: TGTGCCACCAGCAGAAGACTAGCGGGAGAAATAGGCGGGGAGCTGTTTTTT.